The next 7 T cell receptor beta chains were all read from a single sample in a study of neoadjuvant anti-PD-1 for oral cavity cancer. Profiled with immunoSEQ multiplex PCR; TCRdb holds only in-frame clones, not every one. This table holds around 13,000 clones, less than 85% found once. Time point of the sample: after neoadjuvant nivolumab, at surgical resection. The sequences come from PBMCs, collected after nivolumab (anti-PD-1) treatment. These receptors were taken from a person between 35 and 79 years old with oral cavity squamous cell carcinoma.

This chain uses TRBV4-1 with TRBJ2-7; no clear D. Germline lookup yields CDR1 MGHRA and CDR2 YSYEKL. Trimming stripped 2 bases from V and 6 bases from J, with 14 bases between. This CDR3 is built from 14 residues. Here the CDR3 reads CASSQWWMAGEQYF. CDR3 bases: TGCGCCAGCAGCCAATGGTGGATGGCTGGCGAGCAGTACTTC.

Only a few counts were recorded for this clone. V usage is TRBV4-1 and J usage is TRBJ1-2; D not certain. The CDR3 contains 15 residues. Trimming stripped 1 base from V and 8 bases from J, with 17 bases between. Germline V CDR1 and CDR2: MGHRA, YSYEKL. The CDR3 DNA is TGCGCCAGCAGCCAAGTTCCAGGAGGCTATGTGGGCTACACCTTC. It encodes CASSQVPGGYVGYTF.

The V and J genes are TRBV28 and TRBJ1-4; D uncertain. The CDR3 contains 11 residues. Germline CDR1 and CDR2: MDHEN and SYDVKM. The ends were cut back, 3 bases at V and 10 bases at J, with 6 bases in the middle. The CDR3 sequence: CASSFLGKLFF. In nucleotides, the CDR3 is TGTGCCAGCAGTTTCCTAGGAAAACTGTTTTTT.

The V and J genes are TRBV27 and TRBJ2-7; tentatively, D is TRBD1 or TRBD2 (5 bases each). This CDR3 has 19 amino acids. Trimming shortened V by 2 bases and J by 0 bases, and 23 bases separated the two germline ends. Germline CDR1 and CDR2: MNHEY and SMNVEV (reference sequence). The CDR3 DNA reads as TGTGCCAGCAGTTTAGGGCCCAGCGGCGGTCAGGGCCTCTCCTACGAGCAGTACTTC. As protein: CASSLGPSGGQGLSYEQYF.

This clone was seen a single time. This sequence joins TRBV5-1 and TRBJ1-5, with D unresolved. The CDR3 runs 14 residues. V dropped 0 bases and J dropped 4 bases, with 8 bases sitting between them. Germline V gene sequence: CDR1 SGHRS, CDR2 YFSETQ. The CDR3 protein is CASSLGGGNQPQHF. CDR3 bases: TGCGCCAGCAGCTTGGGGGGAGGGAATCAGCCCCAGCATTTT.

The chain has TRBV5-1 and TRBJ2-7; D tentatively reads TRBD1 or TRBD2 (5 bases each). Germline lookup yields CDR1 SGHRS and CDR2 YFSETQ. The CDR3 is made up of 13 amino acids. Trimming left V 3 bases short and J 3 bases short, with 10 bases between. The CDR3 is CASSYRDGYEQYF. The CDR3 bases are TGCGCCAGCAGCTACCGGGACGGCTACGAGCAGTACTTC.

The V call is TRBV14, the J call TRBJ2-7, with 9 bases fitting TRBD1. The CDR3 covers 15 residues. The ends lost 0 bases at V and 3 bases at J; junction bases unmatched: 3. CDR1 is SGHDN and CDR2 is FVKESK in the germline V gene. The CDR3 spells CASSQEGQGFYEQYF. The CDR3 DNA is TGTGCCAGCAGCCAAGAAGGACAGGGGTTCTACGAGCAGTACTTC.